This TCR beta chain was captured in a study of blood T cell repertoires in COVID-19. Across the study: Whether acute or convalescent, the COVID-19 samples came from the United States, Italy and Spain. PBMCs, B-cell-depleted T cells, or T cells were the source of the cDNA or gDNA that made up the material.

Generated by immunoSEQ multiplex PCR, the TCRdb table keeps only in-frame clones and is missing some. Here the sample spans 130,000 to 150,000 clones, over 65% being singletons. This CDR3 is 15 amino acids long. CDR1 is SGHDT and CDR2 is YYEEEE in the germline V gene. Deletions cut 0 bases from V and 5 bases from J, with 13 bases between. The V gene is TRBV5-6, the J gene TRBJ2-3, with TRBD2 as a possible D gene (6 bases). The sequence derives from a human donor in a cohort sampled during active COVID-19. Sequencing used peripheral blood. The CDR3 protein is CASSLVARGGDTQYF. The CDR3 DNA follows: TGTGCCAGCAGCTTGGTTGCTAGGGGAGGAGATACGCAGTATTTT.